Presented here are 29 T cell receptor beta chains from one specimen sequenced in a study of vaccination and CD4 T cells after COVID-19. The treatment denotes: approximately 11-day PBMC culture with coronavirus spike peptide pools or control peptides (ViraFEST assay). Oncomine TCR Beta short-read sequencing was applied to DNA from cultured CD4+ T cells. MiXCR, run by TCRdb on the PCR reads, gives a single entry per CDR3 protein. This table has 15,000 to 20,000 distinct CDR3 sequences, roughly 36% appearing once. The antigens for these receptors are not known. Sequencing used CD4+ T cells from blood, cultured in vitro, obtained before SARS-CoV-2 vaccination. Receptors originate from a human donor who received a COVID-19 vaccine.

Written as DNA, the CDR3 is TGTGCCAGCAGTGTCCTCGGGGAGGCTTTCTTT. This translates into CASSVLGEAFF. This rearrangement joins TRBV6-1 to TRBJ1-1; D is unresolved. The CDR3 loop spans 11 amino acids. Trimming removed 4 bases from V and 11 bases from J, with 11 bases in between. Looked up from germline, CDR1 is MNHNS and CDR2 is SASEGT.

V usage is TRBV4-2 and J usage is TRBJ1-3; tentative D call: TRBD1 (6 bases). Between the trimmed V and J ends, which lost 0 bases and 6 bases, there was a span of 12 bases. The CDR3 covers 15 residues. CDR1 LGHNA and CDR2 YNFKEQ come from the germline V gene. CDR3: CASSQEGGAENTIYF. The CDR3 coding sequence is TGTGCCAGCAGCCAAGAGGGGGGGGCGGAAAACACCATATATTTT.

J is TRBJ1-1 and V is TRBV7-9; D is uncertain. Germline CDR1 and CDR2: SEHNR and FQNEAQ (reference sequence). This CDR3 comprises 12 residues. The V end lost 1 base, the J end lost 5 bases, and 5 bases lay between the germline ends. The CDR3 DNA reads as TGTGCCAGCAGCTTAGAGGCGACTGAAGCTTTCTTT. Translation gives CASSLEATEAFF.

The chain combines TRBV25-1 with TRBJ1-1; D uncertain. The CDR3 length is 15 residues. V was trimmed by 0 bases and J by 0 bases, leaving 8 bases between them. Germline V gene sequence: CDR1 MGHDK, CDR2 SYGVNS. CDR3 nucleotides: TGTGCCAGCAGTGAATATGGCCGATTGAACACTGAAGCTTTCTTT. It is translated as CASSEYGRLNTEAFF.

This clonotype was detected only a few times. This chain connects TRBV20-1 to TRBJ1-3; TRBD1 might be the D (5 bases). The CDR3 consists of 14 residues. CDR1 and CDR2 (germline): DFQATT, SNEGSKA (reference sequence). The V end was cut by 5 bases, the J end by 0 bases, with 11 bases between. CDR3 nucleotides: TGCAGTGCTTCGTTGGGGGGCTCTGGAAACACCATATATTTT. Translated, it gives CSASLGGSGNTIYF.

This clonotype has only one observation. V and J are TRBV2 and TRBJ1-2, with unresolved D. Trimming pared 6 bases from V and 0 bases from J, leaving 11 bases between. Germline CDR1 is SNHLY and CDR2 is FYNNEI. The CDR3 spans 14 residues. The CDR3 nucleotides read TGTGCCAGCAGAGCCGACGGAACTAACTATGGCTACACCTTC. Protein product: CASRADGTNYGYTF. Based on the CDR3 plus reference TRBV2 and TRBJ1-2, the full variable domain is EPEVTQTPSHQVTQMGQEVILRCVPISNHLYFYWYRQILGQKVEFLVSFYNNEISEKSEIFDDQFSVERPDGSNFTLKIRSTKLEDSAMYFCASRADGTNYGYTFGSGTRLTVV.

V and J are TRBV7-2 and TRBJ2-3, with 14 bases lining up with TRBD2. This CDR3 has 18 amino acids. Germline trimming cut 1 base from V and 3 bases from J; bases unmatched to any gene: 6. Germline CDR1 is SGHTA and CDR2 is FQGNSA. As DNA, the CDR3 is TGTGCCAGCAGCTTAGGACTAGCGGGGGGGCTTTTTACAGATACGCAGTATTTT. Translation: CASSLGLAGGLFTDTQYF.

This clonotype came up a few times. The chain links TRBV25-1 to TRBJ1-2; possible D gene TRBD1, 5 bases. V lost 3 bases and J lost 5, with 13 bases in between. This CDR3 has 14 amino acids. Germline lookup yields CDR1 MGHDK and CDR2 SYGVNS. The CDR3 loop reads CASSEPWGEYGYTF. CDR3 in DNA: TGTGCCAGCAGTGAGCCGTGGGGGGAGTATGGCTACACCTTC.

V is TRBV27 and J is TRBJ1-1, with 8 bases aligning to TRBD1. V dropped 3 bases and J dropped 4; count of bases not matched to a gene: 7. CDR1 is MNHEY and CDR2 is SMNVEV in the germline V gene (reference sequence). CDR3 length equals 15 residues. This CDR3 is CASSFIGQGTTEAFF. The CDR3 DNA reads as TGTGCCAGCAGTTTTATAGGACAGGGAACCACTGAAGCTTTCTTT.

The chain recombines TRBV3-1 with TRBJ2-7; tentative D call: TRBD2 (5 bases). V shed 1 base and J shed 1 base, with 11 bases lying between them. The CDR3 runs 15 residues. Germline CDR1 and CDR2: LGHDT and YNNKEL (reference sequence). This chain's CDR3 is CASSQVGSGSYEQYF. CDR3 DNA: TGTGCCAGCAGCCAAGTCGGCAGCGGTTCCTACGAGCAGTACTTC.

By share of the sample, this clonotype is medium-sized. This chain links TRBV21-1 with TRBJ1-1. TRBV21-1 is termed a pseudogene. The CDR3 is made up of 13 amino acids. CDR3 sequence (DNA): TGTGCCAGCAGCAAAACAGAGAACACTGAAGCTTTCTTT. This gives the protein CASSKTENTEAFF.

V and J are TRBV7-2 and TRBJ1-3; D unclear. Germline assignment: CDR1 SGHTA and CDR2 FQGNSA. V was cut by 0 bases and J by 0 bases, with 9 bases left in between. The length of the CDR3 is 16 residues. Here the CDR3 reads CASSLAGRYSGNTIYF. The CDR3 DNA sequence: TGTGCCAGCAGCTTAGCGGGCAGGTACTCTGGAAACACCATATATTTT.

J is TRBJ1-2 and V is TRBV5-1; D gene unclear. The CDR3 totals 13 residues. V gave up 0 bases and J gave up 5 bases, with 8 bases separating them. Germline CDR1 is SGHRS and CDR2 is YFSETQ. The CDR3 bases are TGCGCCAGCAGCTTGGACTCCGGGTATGGCTACACCTTC. Protein sequence: CASSLDSGYGYTF.

The chain employs TRBV6-2 or TRBV6-3 and TRBJ2-1, with TRBD2 identical over 8 bases. In germline, CDR1 is MNHEY, CDR2 SVGEGT. There are 12 residues in the CDR3. J gave up 10 bases and V 2 bases, and 1 base lay outside the gene matches. DNA for the CDR3: TGTGCCAGCAGTTACGCTAGCGGGGAGCAGTTCTTC. Amino acid sequence: CASSYASGEQFF.

The chain links TRBV6-2 or TRBV6-3 to TRBJ1-2; TRBD1 matches 8 bases. This CDR3 contains 16 residues. The V and J ends lost 6 bases and 4 bases, in that order; junction bases with no gene match: 13. Looked up from germline, CDR1 is MNHEY and CDR2 is SVGEGT. CDR3 sequence reads: CASSRHSGTGSYGYTF. DNA for the CDR3: TGTGCCAGCAGCCGCCATTCCGGGACAGGCTCCTATGGCTACACCTTC.

This clonotype was seen a handful of times. This chain joins TRBV20-1 and TRBJ2-7, with D tentatively TRBD1 (6 bases). The V end was cut by 5 bases, the J end by 3 bases, with 17 bases between. Germline lookup yields CDR1 DFQATT and CDR2 SNEGSKA (reference sequence). The CDR3 covers 14 residues. The CDR3 protein is CSAYSGTYYYEQYF. The DNA for the CDR3 is TGCAGTGCTTATTCCGGGACATACTACTACGAGCAGTACTTC.

The rearrangement uses TRBV30 and TRBJ2-5, with a weak D call TRBD2 (6 bases). The germline CDR1 and CDR2 sequences are GTSNPN and SVGIG (reference sequence). Trimming stripped 4 bases from V and 6 bases from J, with 18 bases between. This CDR3 comprises 14 residues. Written as DNA, the CDR3 is TGTGCCTGGACCCTGGGACTCCGGGCGAAGACCCAGTACTTC. Translated: CAWTLGLRAKTQYF.

This chain links TRBV10-3 with TRBJ1-1; 11 positions match TRBD1. The junction had 15 bases not matched to a gene; V was cut back by 4 bases and J by 8 bases. The CDR3 runs 17 residues. Per the germline V gene, CDR1 is ENHRY and CDR2 is SYGVKD. The DNA for the CDR3 is TGTGCCATCAGTGGACTGCAACATGGGACAGGGGGAGGCGAAGCTTTCTTT. Its translation is CAISGLQHGTGGGEAFF.

V gene TRBV4-2 combines with J gene TRBJ2-3, with TRBD2 matching 9 bases. With V trimmed by 0 bases and J by 1 base, 5 bases remained unmatched. Germline V gives CDR1 LGHNA, CDR2 YNFKEQ. The CDR3 covers 17 residues. The CDR3 nucleotides read TGTGCCAGCAGCCAAGATCAGGCTAGCGGGGGCACAGATACGCAGTATTTT. It is translated as CASSQDQASGGTDTQYF.

This clonotype was seen a handful of times. The chain carries TRBV30 and TRBJ1-1; TRBD1 aligns across 7 bases. Per the germline V gene, CDR1 is GTSNPN and CDR2 is SVGIG (reference sequence). After removal of 4 bases from V and 10 bases from J, the junction contained 6 bases not matched to a gene. This CDR3 has 11 residues. The CDR3 loop is CAWITGVGAFF. CDR3 in DNA: TGTGCCTGGATCACAGGGGTGGGAGCTTTCTTT. Drawing the rest from reference TRBV30 and TRBJ1-1, the complete variable domain is SQTIHQWPATLVQPVGSPLSLECTVEGTSNPNLYWYRQAAGRGLQLLFYSVGIGQISSEVPQNLSASRPQDRQFILSSKKLLLSDSGFYLCAWITGVGAFFGQGTRLTVV.

The J gene is TRBJ1-5, the V gene TRBV6-2 or TRBV6-3, with TRBD1 matching over 7 bases. Losses at the gene ends were 4 bases for V and 4 bases for J; bases not matched to a gene: 7. The CDR3 covers 15 residues. CDR1 is MNHEY and CDR2 is SVGEGT in the germline V gene. The CDR3 loop is CASSSLTGLNQPQHF. DNA for the CDR3: TGTGCCAGCAGTTCCTTGACAGGGCTTAATCAGCCCCAGCATTTT.

This chain links TRBV12-3 or TRBV12-4 with TRBJ1-6, with D tentatively TRBD1 (5 bases). Trimming cost V 6 bases and J 0 bases, with 15 bases left between them. The CDR3 spans 17 residues. The CDR3: CASRMELGGSYNSPLHF. The CDR3 coding sequence is TGTGCCAGCAGGATGGAACTGGGGGGCTCCTATAATTCACCCCTCCACTTT.

There are a few counts of this clonotype. The CDR3 DNA is TGTGCCAGCAGCTTAGTCAGAGGGGAGGGCTACACCTTC. It translates to CASSLVRGEGYTF. The chain couples TRBV7-6 to TRBJ1-2, with TRBD1 as a possible D gene (5 bases). V was cut by 1 base and J by 8 bases, with 11 bases left in between. The length of the CDR3 is 13 residues. Germline CDR1 and CDR2: SGHVS and FNYEAQ.

V and J are TRBV28 and TRBJ1-2; 12 nucleotides line up with TRBD1. CDR3 length equals 14 residues. V shed 6 bases and J 7 bases; nucleotides not matched to a gene: 6. Per the germline V gene, CDR1 is MDHEN and CDR2 is SYDVKM. CDR3 residues: CASRYRDRGLGYTF. The CDR3 nucleotides are TGTGCCAGCAGGTACCGGGACAGGGGGCTTGGCTACACCTTC.

In its sample, this clonotype was seen once. This chain connects TRBV7-2 to TRBJ2-5; D is unclear. In germline, CDR1 is SGHTA, CDR2 FQGNSA. The CDR3 loop spans 12 amino acids. Trimming pared 7 bases from V and 2 bases from J, leaving 8 bases between. The CDR3 nucleotides read TGTGCCAGCAATAAACCGCAAGAGACCCAGTACTTC. This gives the protein CASNKPQETQYF.

This clonotype was observed a handful of times. The V call is TRBV21-1, the J call TRBJ1-3. TRBV21-1 is a listed pseudogene. The CDR3 totals 16 residues. CDR3 nucleotide sequence: TGTGCCAGCAGCAAAGAGACGCTAAGCTCTGGAAACACCATATATTTT. Translated, it gives CASSKETLSSGNTIYF.

The chain joins TRBV30 to TRBJ1-4; possibly TRBD1 for D (6 bases). The CDR3 has 12 amino acids. The germline V gene has CDR1 GTSNPN and CDR2 SVGIG (reference sequence). Trimming took off 6 bases at V and 4 bases at J, with 9 bases between the two ends. The CDR3 protein is CACTGFNEKLFF. CDR3 coding DNA: TGTGCCTGTACAGGGTTTAATGAAAAACTGTTTTTT.

The V and J genes are TRBV29-1 and TRBJ1-1, with D maybe TRBD1 (6 bases). CDR1 and CDR2 from the germline V gene are SQVTM and ANQGSEA. The CDR3 length is 12 residues. V shed 5 bases and J shed 5 bases, with 12 bases lying between them. CDR3 sequence reads: CSVCYRVTEAFF. The CDR3 DNA is TGCAGCGTTTGTTACAGGGTAACTGAAGCTTTCTTT. Looking up the rest from reference TRBV29-1 and TRBJ1-1 gives the full variable domain: SAVISQKPSRDICQRGTSLTIQCQVDSQVTMMFWYRQQPGQSLTLIATANQGSEATYESGFVIDKFPISRPNLTFSTLTVSNMSPEDSSIYLCSVCYRVTEAFFGQGTRLTVV.

This chain connects TRBV12-3 or TRBV12-4 to TRBJ2-3; 8 nucleotides agree with TRBD1. This CDR3 region has 15 residues. With 6 bases clipped from V and 3 bases from J, the junction kept 8 bases outside the gene matches. Here the CDR3 reads CASSRGQTLTDTQYF. The CDR3 bases are TGTGCCAGCAGCAGGGGGCAAACTCTGACAGATACGCAGTATTTT.